This T cell receptor beta chain came from a study of siplizumab effects on memory and regulatory T cells. For the study at large: Mixed lymphocyte reactions were performed as paired cultures containing siplizumab at about 0.94 ug/mL or no drug. Findings and caveats of the study: Siplizumab significantly lowered the alloreactive sequences that could be traced to unstimulated CD4+ memory cells. Naive T cells seemed more diverse than memory cells; they also seemed major alloresponse contributors.

Coculture of mixed lymphocyte reaction cells was performed at 37°C for five to six days. Investigators stained responder PBMCs with CFSE and stimulator PBMCs with Violet Dye, then mixed them 1:1. This CDR3 is built from 17 residues. The ends lost 5 bases at V and 4 bases at J; junction bases unmatched: 16. CDR1 and CDR2 (germline): SQVTM, ANQGSEA. About this clone itself: Its antigen is still unknown.

This table comes from immunoSEQ multiplex PCR, and its TCRdb copy is limited to in-frame clones, with some not included. The table lists 9,500 to 10,000 clones, 40% of them singletons. Input material: CFSE-low (dividing) CD4+ T cells sorted from an allogeneic mixed lymphocyte reaction. The rearrangement uses TRBV29-1 and TRBJ2-1; 8 bases agree with TRBD1. The sequence was obtained from a human donor in good health; the cells came from an allogeneic mixed lymphocyte reaction. The CDR3 spells CSVPKGAGQVYYNEQFF. CDR3 DNA: TGCAGCGTTCCCAAGGGCGCGGGACAGGTTTATTACAATGAGCAGTTCTTC.